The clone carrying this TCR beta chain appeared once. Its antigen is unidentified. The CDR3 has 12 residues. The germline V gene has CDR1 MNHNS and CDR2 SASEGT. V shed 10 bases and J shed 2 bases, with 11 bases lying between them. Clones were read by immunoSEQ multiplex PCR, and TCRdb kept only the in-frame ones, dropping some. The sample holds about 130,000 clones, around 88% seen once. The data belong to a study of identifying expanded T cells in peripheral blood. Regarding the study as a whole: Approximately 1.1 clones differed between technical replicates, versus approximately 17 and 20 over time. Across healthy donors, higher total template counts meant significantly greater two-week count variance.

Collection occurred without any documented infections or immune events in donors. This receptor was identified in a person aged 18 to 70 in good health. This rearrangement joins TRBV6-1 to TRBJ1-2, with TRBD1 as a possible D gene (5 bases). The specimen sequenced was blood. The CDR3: CATGEGNYGYTF. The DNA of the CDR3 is TGTGCCACCGGGGAGGGGAACTATGGCTACACCTTC.